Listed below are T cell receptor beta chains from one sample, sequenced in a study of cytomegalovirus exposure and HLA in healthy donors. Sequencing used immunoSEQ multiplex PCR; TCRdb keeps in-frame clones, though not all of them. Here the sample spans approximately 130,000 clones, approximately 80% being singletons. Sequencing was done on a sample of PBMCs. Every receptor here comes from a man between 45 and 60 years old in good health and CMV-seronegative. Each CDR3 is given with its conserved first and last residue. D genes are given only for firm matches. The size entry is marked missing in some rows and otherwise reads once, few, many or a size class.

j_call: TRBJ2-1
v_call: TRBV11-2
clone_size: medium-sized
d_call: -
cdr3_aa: CASTKTGGGNEQFF
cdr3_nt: TGTGCCAGCACAAAGACAGGCGGTGGCAATGAGCAGTTCTTC

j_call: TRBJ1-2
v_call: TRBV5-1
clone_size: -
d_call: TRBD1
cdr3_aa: CASSFSGQGGYGYTF
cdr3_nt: TGCGCCAGCAGCTTTTCGGGACAGGGTGGCTATGGCTACACCTTC

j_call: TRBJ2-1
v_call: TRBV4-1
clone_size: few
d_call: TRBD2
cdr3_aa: CASSRGLASHNEQFF
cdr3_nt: TGCGCCAGCAGCCGTGGACTAGCGAGCCACAATGAGCAGTTCTTC

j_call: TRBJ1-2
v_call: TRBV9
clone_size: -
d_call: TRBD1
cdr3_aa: CASSVGGTGDGYTF
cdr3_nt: TGTGCCAGCAGCGTAGGAGGGACAGGGGATGGCTACACCTTC

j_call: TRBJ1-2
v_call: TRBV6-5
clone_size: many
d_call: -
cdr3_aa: CASSGRGAGDYGYTF
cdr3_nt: TGTGCCAGCAGTGGCCGGGGGGCTGGCGACTATGGCTACACCTTC

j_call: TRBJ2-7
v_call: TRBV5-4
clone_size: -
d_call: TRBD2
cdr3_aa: CASSSRTSGHEQYF
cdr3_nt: TGTGCCAGCAGCTCGAGGACTAGCGGCCACGAGCAGTACTTC

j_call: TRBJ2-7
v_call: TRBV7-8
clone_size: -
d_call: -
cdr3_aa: CASSSPAVRSYEQYF
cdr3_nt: TGTGCCAGCAGCTCCCCGGCGGTGCGCTCCTACGAGCAGTACTTC

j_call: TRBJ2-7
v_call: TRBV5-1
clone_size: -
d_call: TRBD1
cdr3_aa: CASSRGQGPTYEQYF
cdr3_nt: TGCGCCAGCAGCCGGGGACAGGGTCCCACCTACGAGCAGTACTTC

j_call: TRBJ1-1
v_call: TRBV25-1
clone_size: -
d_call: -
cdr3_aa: CASSDPTVMNTEAFF
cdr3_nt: TGTGCCAGCAGTGACCCGACAGTAATGAACACTGAAGCTTTCTTT

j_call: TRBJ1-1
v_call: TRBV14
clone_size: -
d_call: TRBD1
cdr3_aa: CASSQLQGARNTEAFF
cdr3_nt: TGTGCCAGCAGCCAACTACAGGGGGCGAGGAACACTGAAGCTTTCTTT

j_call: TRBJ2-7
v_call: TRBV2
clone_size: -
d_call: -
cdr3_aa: CASSRQGYEQYF
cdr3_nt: TGTGCCAGCAGTCGGCAGGGCTACGAGCAGTACTTC

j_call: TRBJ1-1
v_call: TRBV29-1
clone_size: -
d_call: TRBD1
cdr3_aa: CSAAEGQGRSEAFF
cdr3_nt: TGCAGCGCCGCAGAGGGACAGGGAAGGTCTGAAGCTTTCTTT

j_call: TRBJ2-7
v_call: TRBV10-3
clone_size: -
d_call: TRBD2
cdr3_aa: CAIGTSGIYEQYF
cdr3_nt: TGTGCCATAGGGACTAGCGGGATATACGAGCAGTACTTC

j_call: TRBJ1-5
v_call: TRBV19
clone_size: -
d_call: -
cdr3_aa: CAGGTTGVGQPQHF
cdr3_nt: TGTGCCGGGGGCACAACAGGTGTCGGTCAGCCCCAGCATTTT

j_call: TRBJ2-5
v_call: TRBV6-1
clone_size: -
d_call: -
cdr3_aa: CASSATLDSQETQYF
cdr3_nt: TGTGCCAGCAGTGCAACCTTGGACAGCCAAGAGACCCAGTACTTC

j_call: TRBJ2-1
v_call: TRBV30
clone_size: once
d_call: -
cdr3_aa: CAWSVRAGNEQFF
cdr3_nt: TGTGCCTGGAGTGTACGGGCGGGCAATGAGCAGTTCTTC

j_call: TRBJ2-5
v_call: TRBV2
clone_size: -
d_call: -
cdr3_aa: CASEGGETQYF
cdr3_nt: TGTGCCAGCGAGGGCGGCGAGACCCAGTACTTC

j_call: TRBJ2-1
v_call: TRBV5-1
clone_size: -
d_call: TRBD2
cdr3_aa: CASSQEGLSRGEQFF
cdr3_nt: TGCGCCAGCAGCCAAGAGGGACTATCTCGCGGTGAGCAGTTCTTC

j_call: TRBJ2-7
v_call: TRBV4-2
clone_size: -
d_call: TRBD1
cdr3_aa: CASSQDRQGIPYEQYF
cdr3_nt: TGTGCCAGCAGCCAAGATCGACAGGGGATCCCCTACGAGCAGTACTTC

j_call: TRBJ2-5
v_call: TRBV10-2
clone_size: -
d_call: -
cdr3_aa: CASSVSGRQETQYF
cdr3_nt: TGCGCCAGCAGTGTCAGCGGACGACAAGAGACCCAGTACTTC

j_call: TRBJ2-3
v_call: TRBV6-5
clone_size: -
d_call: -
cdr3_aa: CASRGQLEDTQYF
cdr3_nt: TGTGCCAGCAGGGGGCAGTTAGAAGATACGCAGTATTTT

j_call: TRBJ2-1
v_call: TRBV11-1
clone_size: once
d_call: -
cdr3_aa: CASSLAQGKMVNEQFF
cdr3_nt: TGTGCCAGCAGCTTAGCCCAGGGTAAAATGGTCAATGAGCAGTTCTTC

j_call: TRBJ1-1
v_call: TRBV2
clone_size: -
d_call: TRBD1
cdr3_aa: CASSLGQLNTEAFF
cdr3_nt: TGTGCCAGCAGCCTGGGACAGCTCAACACTGAAGCTTTCTTT

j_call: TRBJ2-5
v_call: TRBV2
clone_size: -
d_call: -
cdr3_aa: CASSGSGQVQETQYF
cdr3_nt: TGTGCCAGCAGTGGATCCGGCCAGGTCCAAGAGACCCAGTACTTC

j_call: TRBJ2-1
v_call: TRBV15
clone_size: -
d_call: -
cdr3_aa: CATSRDRGAYNEQFF
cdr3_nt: TGTGCCACCAGCAGAGATCGCGGAGCCTACAATGAGCAGTTCTTC

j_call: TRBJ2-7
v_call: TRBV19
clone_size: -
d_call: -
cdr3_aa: CASSIGDTAAYEQYF
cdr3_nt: TGTGCCAGTAGTATAGGGGACACCGCCGCCTACGAGCAGTACTTC

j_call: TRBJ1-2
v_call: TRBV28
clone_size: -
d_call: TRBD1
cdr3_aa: CASSLLDREDIGYTF
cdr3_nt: TGTGCCAGCAGTTTGCTAGACAGGGAAGATATCGGCTACACCTTC

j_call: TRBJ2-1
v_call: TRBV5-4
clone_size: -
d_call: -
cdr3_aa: CASTTRGGSYNEQFF
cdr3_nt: TGTGCCAGCACCACGAGAGGCGGTTCCTACAATGAGCAGTTCTTC

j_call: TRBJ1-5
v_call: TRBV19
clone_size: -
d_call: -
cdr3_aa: CASTPGGLSNQPQHF
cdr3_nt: TGTGCCAGTACCCCCGGGGGACTGAGCAATCAGCCCCAGCATTTT

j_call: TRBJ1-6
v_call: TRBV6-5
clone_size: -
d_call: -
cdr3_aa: CASRQTGPGVGPLHF
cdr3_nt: TGTGCCAGCAGACAAACGGGACCGGGAGTAGGACCCCTCCACTTT

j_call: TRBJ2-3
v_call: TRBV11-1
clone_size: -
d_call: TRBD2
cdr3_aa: CASSLLAGGLTDTQYF
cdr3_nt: TGTGCCAGCAGCTTACTGGCGGGAGGCCTCACAGATACGCAGTATTTT

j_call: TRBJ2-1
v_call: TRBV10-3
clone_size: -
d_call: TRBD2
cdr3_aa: CAISQSTSGSLNEQFF
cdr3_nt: TGTGCCATCAGCCAGTCGACTAGCGGGAGTCTGAATGAGCAGTTCTTC

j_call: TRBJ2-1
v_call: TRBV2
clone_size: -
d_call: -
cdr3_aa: CASSLTGPNEQFF
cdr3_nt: TGTGCCAGCAGTTTAACAGGGCCCAATGAGCAGTTCTTC

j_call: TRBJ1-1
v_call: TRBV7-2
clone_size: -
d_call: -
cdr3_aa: CASSLSPGLATEAFF
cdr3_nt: TGTGCCAGCAGCTTAAGCCCGGGTTTGGCCACTGAAGCTTTCTTT

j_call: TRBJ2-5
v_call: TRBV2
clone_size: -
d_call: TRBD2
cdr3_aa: CASSSTSGGGETQYF
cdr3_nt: TGTGCCAGCAGTTCGACTAGCGGAGGGGGAGAGACCCAGTACTTC

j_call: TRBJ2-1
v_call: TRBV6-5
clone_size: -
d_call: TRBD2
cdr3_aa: CATMAGTSSYNEQFF
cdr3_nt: TGTGCCACCATGGCCGGGACTAGTTCCTACAATGAGCAGTTCTTC

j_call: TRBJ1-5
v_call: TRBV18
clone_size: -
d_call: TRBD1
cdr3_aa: CASSEQGANDQPQHF
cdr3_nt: TGTGCCAGCTCAGAACAGGGGGCTAATGATCAGCCCCAGCATTTT

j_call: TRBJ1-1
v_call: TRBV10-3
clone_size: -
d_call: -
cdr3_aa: CASLSRQRNTEAFF
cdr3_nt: TGTGCCTCGTTGTCCAGGCAAAGGAACACTGAAGCTTTCTTT